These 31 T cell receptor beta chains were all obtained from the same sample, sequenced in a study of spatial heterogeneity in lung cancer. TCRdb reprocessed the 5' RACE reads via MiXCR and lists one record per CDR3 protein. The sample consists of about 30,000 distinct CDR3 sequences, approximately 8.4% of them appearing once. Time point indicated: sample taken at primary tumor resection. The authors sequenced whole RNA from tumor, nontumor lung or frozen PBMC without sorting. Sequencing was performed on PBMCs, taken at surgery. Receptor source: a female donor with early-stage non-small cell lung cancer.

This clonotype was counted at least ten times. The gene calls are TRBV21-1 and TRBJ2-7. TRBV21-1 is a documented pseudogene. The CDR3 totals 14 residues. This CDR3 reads CASSKARGIHEQYV. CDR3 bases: TGTGCCAGCAGCAAAGCGCGTGGGATTCACGAGCAGTACGTC.

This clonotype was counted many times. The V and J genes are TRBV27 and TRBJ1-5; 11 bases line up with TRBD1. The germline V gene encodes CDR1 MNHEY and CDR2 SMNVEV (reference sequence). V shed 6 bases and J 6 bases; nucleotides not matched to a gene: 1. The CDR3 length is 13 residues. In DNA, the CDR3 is TGTGCCAGCAGAGGACAGGGGGCTCAGCCCCAGCATTTT. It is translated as CASRGQGAQPQHF.

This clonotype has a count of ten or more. The CDR3 loop is CASSWNSGFFSPLHF. The CDR3 nucleotides are TGTGCCAGCAGCTGGAACTCTGGCTTCTTCTCCCCCCTCCACTTT. V is TRBV7-2 and J is TRBJ1-6; D ambiguous. Per germline, CDR1 SGHTA and CDR2 FQGNSA. The V end was cut by 4 bases, the J end by 13 bases, with 20 bases between. The CDR3 sequence is 15 residues long.

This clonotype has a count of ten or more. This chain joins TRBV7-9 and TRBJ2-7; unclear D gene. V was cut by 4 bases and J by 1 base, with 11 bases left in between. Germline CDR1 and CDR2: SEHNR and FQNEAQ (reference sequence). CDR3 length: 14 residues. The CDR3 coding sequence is TGTGCCAGCAGCTCCCTTTGGGGTTCCTACGAGCAGTACTTC. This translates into CASSSLWGSYEQYF.

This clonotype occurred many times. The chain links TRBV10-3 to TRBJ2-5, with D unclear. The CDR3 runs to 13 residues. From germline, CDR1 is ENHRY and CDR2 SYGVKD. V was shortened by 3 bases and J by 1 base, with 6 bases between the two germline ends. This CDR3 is CAISENAQETQYF. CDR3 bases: TGTGCCATCAGTGAAAACGCCCAAGAGACCCAGTACTTC.

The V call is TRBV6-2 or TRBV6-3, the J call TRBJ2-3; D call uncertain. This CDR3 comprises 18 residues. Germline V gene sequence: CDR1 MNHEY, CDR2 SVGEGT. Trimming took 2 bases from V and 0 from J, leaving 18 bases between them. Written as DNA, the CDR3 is TGTGCCAGCAGTTACCCCACAACGCGGCTCTCTAGCACAGATACGCAGTATTTT. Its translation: CASSYPTTRLSSTDTQYF.

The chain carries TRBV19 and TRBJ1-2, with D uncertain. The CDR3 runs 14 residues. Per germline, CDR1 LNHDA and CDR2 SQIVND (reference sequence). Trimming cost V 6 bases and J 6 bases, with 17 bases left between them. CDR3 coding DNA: TGTGCCAGTAGGCTCAAAGTCGAGATACATGGCTACACCTTC. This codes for CASRLKVEIHGYTF.

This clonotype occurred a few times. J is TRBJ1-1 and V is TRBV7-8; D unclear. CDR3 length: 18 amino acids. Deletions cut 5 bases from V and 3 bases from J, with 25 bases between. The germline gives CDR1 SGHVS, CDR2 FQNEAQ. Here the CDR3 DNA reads TGTGCCAGCAGCCGTTCCAGGCTCCAGGACGCTGGGCACACTGAAGCTTTCTTT. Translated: CASSRSRLQDAGHTEAFF.

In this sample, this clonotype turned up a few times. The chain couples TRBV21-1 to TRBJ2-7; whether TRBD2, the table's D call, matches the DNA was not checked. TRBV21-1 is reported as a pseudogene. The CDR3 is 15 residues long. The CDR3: CASSNGPRVIIEQYV. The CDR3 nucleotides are TGTGCCAGCAGCAATGGGCCCAGGGTTATCATCGAGCAGTACGTC.

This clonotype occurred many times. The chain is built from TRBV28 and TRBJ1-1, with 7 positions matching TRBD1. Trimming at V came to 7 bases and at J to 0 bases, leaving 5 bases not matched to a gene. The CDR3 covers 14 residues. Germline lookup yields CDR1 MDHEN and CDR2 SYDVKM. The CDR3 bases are TGTGCCAGCACGTCGGGGACAGTGAACACTGAAGCTTTCTTT. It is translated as CASTSGTVNTEAFF.

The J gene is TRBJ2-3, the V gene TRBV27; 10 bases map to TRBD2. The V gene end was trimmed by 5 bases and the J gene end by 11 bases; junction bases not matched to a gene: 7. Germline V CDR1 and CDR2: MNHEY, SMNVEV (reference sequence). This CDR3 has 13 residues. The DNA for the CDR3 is TGTGCCAGCAGTACCCTAGCGGGAGAGAGGCAGTATTTT. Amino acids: CASSTLAGERQYF.

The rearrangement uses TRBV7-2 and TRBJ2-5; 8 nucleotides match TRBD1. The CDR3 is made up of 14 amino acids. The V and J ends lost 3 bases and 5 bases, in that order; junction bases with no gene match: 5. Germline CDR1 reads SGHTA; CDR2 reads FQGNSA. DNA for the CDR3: TGTGCCAGCAGCTTGGGGACAGGCGGGGAGACCCAGTACTTC. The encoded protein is CASSLGTGGETQYF.

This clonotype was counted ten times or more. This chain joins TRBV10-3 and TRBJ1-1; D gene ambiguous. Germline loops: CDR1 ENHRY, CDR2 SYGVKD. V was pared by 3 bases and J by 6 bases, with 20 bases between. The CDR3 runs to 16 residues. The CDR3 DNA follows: TGTGCCATCAGTGATTCGCAGAATGATAAGGGTGCTGAAGCTTTCTTT. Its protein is CAISDSQNDKGAEAFF.

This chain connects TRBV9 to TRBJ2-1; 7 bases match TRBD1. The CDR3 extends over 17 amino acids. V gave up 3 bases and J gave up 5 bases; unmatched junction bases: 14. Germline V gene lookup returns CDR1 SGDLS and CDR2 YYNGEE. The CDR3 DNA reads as TGTGCCAGCAGCGCTGGCCCCGGTAACAGGGGACACAATGAGCAGTTCTTC. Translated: CASSAGPGNRGHNEQFF.

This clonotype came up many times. The DNA of the CDR3 is TGTGCCAGCAACCCGGGACAGGGACTTTCCTACGAGCAGTACGTC. Its protein is CASNPGQGLSYEQYV. The chain links TRBV6-1 to TRBJ2-7, with 9 positions matching TRBD1. Losses at the gene ends were 7 bases for V and 1 base for J; bases not matched to a gene: 8. Germline CDR1 and CDR2: MNHNS and SASEGT. The CDR3 has 15 residues.

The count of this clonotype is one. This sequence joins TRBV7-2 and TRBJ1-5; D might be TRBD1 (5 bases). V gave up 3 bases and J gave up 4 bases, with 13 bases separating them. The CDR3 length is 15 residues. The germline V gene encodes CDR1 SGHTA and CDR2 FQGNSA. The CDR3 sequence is CASSFGTGENQPQHF. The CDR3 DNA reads TGTGCCAGCAGCTTCGGGACGGGGGAAAATCAGCCCCAGCATTTT.

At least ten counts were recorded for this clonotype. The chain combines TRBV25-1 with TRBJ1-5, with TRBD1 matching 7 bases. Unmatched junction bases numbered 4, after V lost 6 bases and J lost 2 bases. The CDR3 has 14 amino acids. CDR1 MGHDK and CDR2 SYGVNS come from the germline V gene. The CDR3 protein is CASRKQGRNQPQHF. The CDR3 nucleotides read TGTGCCAGCAGGAAACAGGGGCGCAATCAGCCCCAGCATTTT. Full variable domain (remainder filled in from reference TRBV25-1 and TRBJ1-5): EADIYQTPRYLVIGTGKKITLECSQTMGHDKMYWYQQDPGMELHLIHYSYGVNSTEKGDLSSESTVSRIRTEHFPLTLESARPSHTSQYLCASRKQGRNQPQHFGDGTRLSIL.

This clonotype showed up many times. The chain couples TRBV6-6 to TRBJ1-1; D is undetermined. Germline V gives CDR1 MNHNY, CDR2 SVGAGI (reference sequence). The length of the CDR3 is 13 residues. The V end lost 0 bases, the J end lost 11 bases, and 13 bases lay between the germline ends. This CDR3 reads CASSYSEGGEAFF. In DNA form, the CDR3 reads TGTGCCAGCAGTTACTCAGAGGGCGGGGAGGCTTTCTTT.

The CDR3 DNA follows: TGTGCCAGCAGATTCTCAACAGAGACCCAGTACTTC. Its translation: CASRFSTETQYF. The chain carries TRBV6-2 or TRBV6-3 and TRBJ2-5; no reliable D call. Between the trimmed V and J ends, which lost 6 bases and 4 bases, there was a span of 9 bases. The CDR3 has 12 amino acids. Per germline, CDR1 MNHEY and CDR2 SVGEGT.

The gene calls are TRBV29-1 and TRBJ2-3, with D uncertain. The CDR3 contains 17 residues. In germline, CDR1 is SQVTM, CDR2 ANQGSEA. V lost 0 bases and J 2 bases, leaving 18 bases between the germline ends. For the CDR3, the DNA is TGCAGCGTTGAAGATTGGGAAGGGCCAGACATCACAGATACGCAGTATTTT. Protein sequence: CSVEDWEGPDITDTQYF.

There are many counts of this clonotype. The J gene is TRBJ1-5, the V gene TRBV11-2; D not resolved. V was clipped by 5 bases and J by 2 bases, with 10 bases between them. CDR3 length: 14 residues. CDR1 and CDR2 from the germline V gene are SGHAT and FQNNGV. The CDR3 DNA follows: TGTGCCAGCAGCCTCCCGGGTGGCAATCAGCCCCAGCATTTT. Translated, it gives CASSLPGGNQPQHF.

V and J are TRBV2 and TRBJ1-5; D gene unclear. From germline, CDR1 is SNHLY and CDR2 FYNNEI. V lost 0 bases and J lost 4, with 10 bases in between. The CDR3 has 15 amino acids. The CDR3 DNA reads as TGTGCCAGCAGTGAAGCCGCGCTCCAGAATCAGCCCCAGCATTTT. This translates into CASSEAALQNQPQHF.

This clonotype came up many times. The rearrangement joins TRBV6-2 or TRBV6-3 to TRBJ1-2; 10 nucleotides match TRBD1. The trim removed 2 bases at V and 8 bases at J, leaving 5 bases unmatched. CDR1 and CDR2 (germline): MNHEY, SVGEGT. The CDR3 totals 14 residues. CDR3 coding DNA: TGTGCCAGCAGTTACGTCGGGACAGGGGCAGGCTACACCTTC. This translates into CASSYVGTGAGYTF.

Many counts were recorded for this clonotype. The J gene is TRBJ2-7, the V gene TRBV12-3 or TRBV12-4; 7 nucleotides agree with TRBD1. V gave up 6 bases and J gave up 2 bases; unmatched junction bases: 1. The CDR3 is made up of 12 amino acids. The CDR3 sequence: CASSGTAYEQYF. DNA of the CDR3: TGTGCCAGCAGCGGGACAGCCTACGAGCAGTACTTC.

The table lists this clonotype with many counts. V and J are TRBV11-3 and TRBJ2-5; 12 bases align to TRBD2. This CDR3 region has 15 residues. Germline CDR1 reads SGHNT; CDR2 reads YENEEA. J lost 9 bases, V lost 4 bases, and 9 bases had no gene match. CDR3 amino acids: CASSSTWTSGASQYF. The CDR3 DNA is TGTGCCAGCAGCTCCACCTGGACTAGCGGGGCGTCCCAGTACTTC. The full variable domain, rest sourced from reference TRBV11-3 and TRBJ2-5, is EAGVVQSPRYKIIEKKQPVAFWCNPISGHNTLYWYLQNLGQGPELLIRYENEEAVDDSQLPKDRFSAERLKGVDSTLKIQPAELGDSAVYLCASSSTWTSGASQYFGPGTRLLVL.

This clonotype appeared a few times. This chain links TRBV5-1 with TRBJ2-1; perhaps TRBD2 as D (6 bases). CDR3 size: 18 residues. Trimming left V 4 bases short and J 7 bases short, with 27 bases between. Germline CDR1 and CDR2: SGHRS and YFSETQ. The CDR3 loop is CASSEIAIAVRTWNEQFF. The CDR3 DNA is TGCGCCAGCAGCGAGATAGCCATAGCGGTCCGAACGTGGAATGAGCAGTTCTTC.

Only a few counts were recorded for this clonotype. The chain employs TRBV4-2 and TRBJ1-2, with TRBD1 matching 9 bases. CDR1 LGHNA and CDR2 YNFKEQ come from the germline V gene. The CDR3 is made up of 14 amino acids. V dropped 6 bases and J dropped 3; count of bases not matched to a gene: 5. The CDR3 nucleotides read TGTGCCAGCAGTACAGGGGGCGCTGACTATGGCTACACCTTC. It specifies CASSTGGADYGYTF.

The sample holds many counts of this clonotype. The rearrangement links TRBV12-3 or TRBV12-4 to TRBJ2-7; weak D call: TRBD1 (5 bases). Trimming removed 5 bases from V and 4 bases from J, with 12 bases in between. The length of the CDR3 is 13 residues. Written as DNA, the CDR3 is TGTGCCAGCAGTCTCAGGGTCGAGTACGAGCAGTACTTC. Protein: CASSLRVEYEQYF.

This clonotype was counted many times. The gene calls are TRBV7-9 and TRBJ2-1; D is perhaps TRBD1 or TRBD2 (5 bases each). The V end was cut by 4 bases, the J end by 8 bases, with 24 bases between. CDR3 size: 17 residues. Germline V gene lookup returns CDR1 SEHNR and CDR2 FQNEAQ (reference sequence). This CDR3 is CASSSRPQGPRGDEQFF. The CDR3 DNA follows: TGTGCCAGCAGCTCAAGACCTCAGGGACCTCGGGGAGATGAGCAGTTCTTC.

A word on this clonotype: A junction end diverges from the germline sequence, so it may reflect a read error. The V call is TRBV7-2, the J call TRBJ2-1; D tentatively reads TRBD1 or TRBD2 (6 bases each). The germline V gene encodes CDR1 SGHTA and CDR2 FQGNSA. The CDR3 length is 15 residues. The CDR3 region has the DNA TGTGCCAGCAGATTAGGGGGGACGGAAAACAATGAGCAGTTCTTC. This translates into CASRLGGTENNEQFF.

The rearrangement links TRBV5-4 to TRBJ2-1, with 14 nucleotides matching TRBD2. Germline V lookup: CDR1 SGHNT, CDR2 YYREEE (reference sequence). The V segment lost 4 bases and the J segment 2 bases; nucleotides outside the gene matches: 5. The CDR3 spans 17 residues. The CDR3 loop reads CASSTGLAGAPYNEQFF. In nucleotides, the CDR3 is TGTGCCAGCAGCACGGGACTAGCGGGAGCCCCCTACAATGAGCAGTTCTTC.